This T cell receptor beta chain was captured by sequencing in a study of blood T cell repertoires in COVID-19. Across the study: COVID-19 samples from acute and convalescent phases originated in the United States, Italy and Spain. The analysed material was cDNA or gDNA that came from T cells, B-cell-depleted T cells, or PBMCs.

There are 15 residues in the CDR3. Trimming removed 4 bases at V and 7 bases at J, with 20 bases between. The germline V gene has CDR1 SGHNT and CDR2 YENEEA. Source study methods: Quantification of nucleated cells was approximated via reference gene primer amplification. Only in-frame clones appear in the TCRdb table, and some are missing; sequencing was by immunoSEQ multiplex PCR. That table gives V, J and clone size, and the DNA gave D and trimming. The table lists 250,000 to 300,000 clones, approximately 91% of them singletons. Clinical histories supplied by participants themselves formed the basis of cohort assignment.

The origin of this receptor is a woman between 35 and 50 years old with acute COVID-19. This chain links TRBV11-3 with TRBJ2-7, with a weak D call TRBD2 (5 bases). The sample consisted of PBMCs or T cells enriched from blood (not recorded which). The CDR3 reads CASSSGPVLSGEQYF. CDR3 bases: TGTGCCAGCAGCTCGGGCCCCGTTCTTTCGGGGGAGCAGTACTTC.